This TCR beta chain was identified during a study of blood T cells in healthy people across ages. A second PCR of about 6 to 11 cycles used a sample-barcoded 5' primer and a J-beta primer mix. TCRdb analysed the 5' RACE reads with MiXCR anew, one entry per CDR3 protein. The repertoire holds 900,000 to 950,000 distinct CDR3 sequences, with 25% to 35% as singletons. Sample donors were healthy Caucasian individuals that came from Russia, aged about 6 to 95. The extraction recovered at least 6 micrograms of total RNA per sample. The CDR3 length is 13 residues. Germline V lookup: CDR1 MNHEY, CDR2 SMNVEV (reference sequence). Only a few counts were recorded for this clonotype. The junction shows a germline mismatch at one end, possibly a read error. The same data also went into a second study, on T cells of mothers and their children. That paper adds: Mothers yielded over 8 million CDR3 reads, children about 3.1 million each.

Sequencing was done on a sample of blood. The receptor comes from a woman in her thirties or forties in good health. This chain links TRBV27 with TRBJ2-1; the match to TRBD2 covers 9 bases. The CDR3 protein is CASSLGLAFERFF. DNA of the CDR3: TGTGCCAGCAGTTTGGGACTAGCATTTGAGCGGTTCTTC.